This passage covers 8 T cell receptor beta chains from one sample sequenced in a study of PD-1 blockade in classical Hodgkin lymphoma. Produced via immunoSEQ multiplex PCR; TCRdb's table is partial and in-frame only. In the table there are over 50,000 clones, 87% of which are singletons. Sample time point: cycle 4 day 1 (C4D1), after 5 to 7 weeks of nivolumab. Brentuximab vedotin exposure varied, and every patient relapsed after autologous stem cell transplantation. The specimen was peripheral blood mononuclear cells (PBMCs), collected before the fourth cycle of nivolumab. These receptors all stem from a human donor with classical Hodgkin lymphoma.

This chain uses TRBV6-6 with TRBJ2-2, with D unresolved. The CDR3 is 14 residues long. V gave up 2 bases and J gave up 4 bases, with 8 bases separating them. The V gene's germline CDR1 is MNHNY and CDR2 SVGAGI (reference sequence). As DNA, the CDR3 is TGTGCCAGCAGTTACCAGGACCCCACCGGGGAGCTGTTTTTT. It yields the protein CASSYQDPTGELFF.

The chain combines TRBV6-4 with TRBJ1-5; D remains ambiguous. The CDR3 has 15 residues. V gave up 3 bases and J gave up 5 bases, with 14 bases separating them. Germline V gene sequence: CDR1 MRHNA, CDR2 SNTAGT. The CDR3: CASSEAESEYQPQHF. The CDR3 region has the DNA TGTGCCAGCAGTGAAGCTGAAAGTGAATATCAGCCCCAGCATTTT.

The DNA for the CDR3 is TGTGCCAGCACCCGTCAGGGGAGAGGCAATCAGCCCCAGCATTTT. This codes for CASTRQGRGNQPQHF. The chain joins TRBV28 to TRBJ1-5; a weak D match, TRBD1 (6 bases). The CDR3 is made up of 15 amino acids. CDR1 is MDHEN and CDR2 is SYDVKM in the germline V gene. Trimming removed 7 bases from V and 2 bases from J, with 15 bases in between.

The genes are TRBV15 and TRBJ2-1, with unresolved D. The germline V gene has CDR1 LNHNV and CDR2 YYDKDF (reference sequence). The CDR3 contains 14 residues. Trimming cost V 5 bases and J 0 bases, with 8 bases left between them. The CDR3 spells CATSPGISYNEQFF. CDR3 nucleotide sequence: TGTGCCACCAGCCCTGGGATCTCCTACAATGAGCAGTTCTTC.

V usage is TRBV6-5 and J usage is TRBJ2-1; D perhaps matches TRBD1 (6 bases). Trimming removed 5 bases at V and 3 bases at J, with 14 bases between. Per the germline V gene, CDR1 is MNHEY and CDR2 is SVGAGI. The CDR3 runs 15 residues. The CDR3 sequence: CASSITGLGYNEQFF. Here the CDR3 DNA reads TGTGCCAGCAGTATTACAGGGCTCGGCTACAATGAGCAGTTCTTC.

V usage is TRBV15 and J usage is TRBJ1-6; D gene uncertain. The CDR3 sequence is 13 residues long. Trimming left V 0 bases short and J 6 bases short, with 3 bases between. CDR1 and CDR2 (germline): LNHNV, YYDKDF (reference sequence). CDR3 sequence reads: CATSRDPNSPLHF. CDR3 bases: TGTGCCACCAGCAGAGATCCTAATTCACCCCTCCACTTT. The full variable domain, with the rest looked up from reference TRBV15 and TRBJ1-6, is DAMVIQNPRYQVTQFGKPVTLSCSQTLNHNVMYWYQQKSSQAPKLLFHYYDKDFNNEADTPDNFQSRRPNTSFCFLDIRSPGLGDTAMYLCATSRDPNSPLHFGNGTRLTVT.

This clone came up a few times. The chain links TRBV5-1 to TRBJ2-2; D gene ambiguous. There are 14 residues in the CDR3. Between the trimmed V and J ends, which lost 4 bases and 2 bases, there was a span of 9 bases. The germline V gene encodes CDR1 SGHRS and CDR2 YFSETQ. The CDR3 spells CASSQDLNTGELFF. In nucleotides, the CDR3 is TGCGCCAGCAGCCAGGACCTAAACACCGGGGAGCTGTTTTTT.

This clone was detected once. In DNA, the CDR3 is TGTGCCAGTAGTCGGCGTCAGCCCACAGATACGCAGTATTTT. It encodes CASSRRQPTDTQYF. V gene TRBV19 combines with J gene TRBJ2-3; D unresolved. The CDR3 spans 14 residues. V was cut by 5 bases and J by 2 bases, with 11 bases left in between. CDR1 is LNHDA, CDR2 SQIVND, per germline (reference sequence).